These 9 T cell receptor beta chains were all obtained from the same sample, sequenced in a study of T cell responses to AZD1222 COVID-19 vaccine. Assay used: immunoSEQ multiplex PCR; TCRdb lists only in-frame clones, some missing. The profile shows 90,000 to 130,000 clones, 70% to 90% of them singletons. The material was peripheral blood, obtained on day 0 of AZD1222 vaccination. These receptors came from an adult in good health.

This clone occurred a few times. The V call is TRBV5-4, the J call TRBJ1-3; D not certain. CDR3 length equals 13 residues. CDR1 is SGHNT, CDR2 YYREEE, per germline (reference sequence). V was pared by 5 bases and J by 3 bases, with 9 bases between. CDR3: CASRQRNGNTIYF. The CDR3 region has the DNA TGTGCCAGCAGACAAAGGAATGGAAACACCATATATTTT.

This chain joins TRBV30 and TRBJ1-3; the match to TRBD1 covers 7 bases. CDR3 length: 13 amino acids. Germline CDR1 GTSNPN, CDR2 SVGIG (reference sequence). V was pared by 2 bases and J by 7 bases, with 5 bases of the junction left unmatched. The CDR3 region has the DNA TGTGCCTGGAGTATAGGGGGCACGAACACCATATATTTT. Its protein product is CAWSIGGTNTIYF.

V gene TRBV4-3 combines with J gene TRBJ1-1, with a tentative D call TRBD1 (5 bases). The V gene's germline CDR1 is LGHNA and CDR2 YSLEER. V lost 3 bases and J 1 base, leaving 12 bases between the germline ends. This CDR3 spans 15 amino acids. The CDR3 sequence is CASSHDLGQNTEAFF. The CDR3 nucleotides read TGCGCCAGCAGCCATGATTTGGGGCAGAACACTGAAGCTTTCTTT.

CDR3 protein: CASSETGPNPPAFF. The CDR3 DNA is TGTGCCAGCAGTGAGACAGGGCCTAACCCCCCAGCTTTCTTT. The V and J genes are TRBV6-1 and TRBJ1-1; the match to TRBD1 covers 7 bases. The CDR3 covers 14 residues. CDR1 MNHNS and CDR2 SASEGT come from the germline V gene. V was pared by 3 bases and J by 10 bases, with 11 bases of the junction left unmatched.

This clone was picked up one time. The genes are TRBV6-6 and TRBJ2-7, with 12 bases lining up with TRBD2. V lost 6 bases and J lost 5; bases outside the gene matches: 8. Germline V gives CDR1 MNHNY, CDR2 SVGAGI (reference sequence). The CDR3 contains 15 residues. CDR3 region: CASSLLAGGPDEQYF. The CDR3 DNA sequence: TGTGCCAGCAGCCTCCTAGCGGGAGGGCCAGACGAGCAGTACTTC.

The chain joins TRBV24-1 to TRBJ1-2; the match to TRBD1 covers 7 bases. In germline, CDR1 is KGHDR, CDR2 SFDVKD. Trimming at V came to 3 bases and at J to 4 bases, leaving 7 bases not matched to a gene. This CDR3 has 15 residues. The CDR3 DNA is TGTGCCACCAGTGATCCCGGACAGGCCGGCTATGGCTACACCTTC. Its translation is CATSDPGQAGYGYTF.

The chain employs TRBV27 and TRBJ1-1, with TRBD1 matching over 9 bases. The CDR3 is made up of 15 amino acids. Trimming removed 6 bases from V and 0 bases from J; junction bases left unmatched: 5. The germline gives CDR1 MNHEY, CDR2 SMNVEV (reference sequence). The CDR3 DNA is TGTGCCAGCAGGGGGACAGGGAGCATGAACACTGAAGCTTTCTTT. It is translated as CASRGTGSMNTEAFF.

The chain recombines TRBV10-3 with TRBJ2-7; D unclear. V was shortened by 3 bases and J by 1 base, with 13 bases between the two germline ends. The CDR3 sequence is 15 residues long. Germline lookup yields CDR1 ENHRY and CDR2 SYGVKD. CDR3 amino acids: CAISDPGSESYEQYF. The CDR3 nucleotides read TGTGCCATCAGTGACCCCGGTTCGGAGTCCTACGAGCAGTACTTC.

The chain links TRBV19 to TRBJ1-2, with D perhaps TRBD1 (5 bases). V was cut by 4 bases and J by 0 bases, with 15 bases left in between. Germline CDR1 LNHDA, CDR2 SQIVND (reference sequence). The CDR3 is made up of 16 amino acids. The chain's CDR3 is CASSNPVGGTNYGYTF. The CDR3 DNA reads as TGTGCCAGTAGTAACCCCGTCGGGGGGACTAACTATGGCTACACCTTC.